The rows below give T cell receptor beta chains drawn from one sample of a study of blood T cell repertoires in COVID-19. Generated by immunoSEQ multiplex PCR, the TCRdb table keeps only in-frame clones and is missing some. This repertoire shows 250,000 to 350,000 clones, over 75% found once; its top ten account for about 7.8%. Sequencing was performed on peripheral blood. These receptor sequences come from a woman aged 45 to 65 who had recovered from COVID-19. Each CDR3 is given with its conserved first and last residue. D genes are given only for firm matches. The listing skips clone size in some rows; elsewhere it reads once, few, many or a size class.

j_call	v_call	clone_size	d_call	cdr3_nt	cdr3_aa
TRBJ2-7	TRBV6-6	.	TRBD1	TGTGCCAGCAGTTACATGCCGGGACAGGGATACGAGCAGTACTTC	CASSYMPGQGYEQYF
TRBJ2-5	TRBV4-3	.	TRBD1	TGCGCCAGCAGCCATCTATGGCGAGGGGGCGATCGGGAGACCCAGTACTTC	CASSHLWRGGDRETQYF
TRBJ2-1	TRBV11-2	.	.	TGTGCCAGCAGCACCATCGGCGGATACAATGAGCAGTTCTTC	CASSTIGGYNEQFF
TRBJ2-3	TRBV5-1	.	TRBD2	TGCGCCAGCAGCTGGACGAGTAGCGGGAGGATAGATACGCAGTATTTT	CASSWTSSGRIDTQYF
TRBJ1-4	TRBV2	.	.	TGTGCCAGCGGACAAGAAAATGAAAAACTGTTTTTT	CASGQENEKLFF
TRBJ2-2	TRBV12-3/TRBV12-4	few	.	TGTGCCAGCAGGTTTGGCGGCGGCGGGGAGCTGTTTTTT	CASRFGGGGELFF
TRBJ1-2	TRBV14	once	TRBD1	TGTGCCAGCAGCCCCGACAGGGGGCTCGGCTACACCTTC	CASSPDRGLGYTF
TRBJ2-3	TRBV28	.	.	TGTGCCAGCAGTTTTGAACGGGGAACCACAGATACGCAGTATTTT	CASSFERGTTDTQYF
TRBJ2-3	TRBV5-4	once	TRBD2	TGTGCCAGCAGCTATCCTAGCGGGGGCACAGATACGCAGTATTTT	CASSYPSGGTDTQYF
TRBJ1-2	TRBV19	.	.	TGTGCCAGTAGTACCAGGACAGACACTTATGGCTACACCTTC	CASSTRTDTYGYTF
TRBJ2-7	TRBV29-1	.	TRBD1	TGCAGCGTTGAGACAGGACAGGCCTACGAGCAGTACTTC	CSVETGQAYEQYF
TRBJ2-4	TRBV7-5	once	.	TGTGCCAGAAGCTTAGGGGGGCAGGGGCCTCTATACATTCAGTACTTC	CARSLGGQGPLYIQYF
TRBJ2-5	TRBV7-9	.	TRBD2	TGTGCCAGCCGACGGACTAGCGGGGGGGTAACCCAGTACTTC	CASRRTSGGVTQYF
TRBJ2-3	TRBV18	.	.	TGTGCCAGCTCACCAGGGTCAGGCGTAGATACGCAGTATTTT	CASSPGSGVDTQYF
TRBJ1-1	TRBV30	.	.	TGTGCCTGGAGATTTACAGGGAACACTGAAGCTTTCTTT	CAWRFTGNTEAFF
TRBJ2-5	TRBV3-1/TRBV3-2	.	TRBD2	TGTGCCAGCAGCCAAGAGAGTGGGACTAAAGAGACCCAGTACTTC	CASSQESGTKETQYF
TRBJ1-4	TRBV18	.	TRBD1	TGTGCCAGCTCACCTTACCGGGACAGGGAGAATAAACTGTTTTTT	CASSPYRDRENKLFF